The 15 T cell receptor beta chains presented below share a single source sample, sequenced in a study of blood T cells in healthy people across ages. Primers used in a second PCR of about 7 to 12 cycles were a sample-barcoded 5' primer and a J-beta primer mix. MiXCR was run by TCRdb on the 5' RACE reads, yielding one entry per CDR3 protein. Of 700,000 or so distinct CDR3 sequences in the sample, 20% to 25% were seen once. The sequencing sample was made of blood. These receptors all stem from a man between 70 and 80 years old in good health.

This clonotype was recorded a few times. J is TRBJ1-1 and V is TRBV28; 12 bases map to TRBD1. This CDR3 is 17 amino acids long. V gave up 6 bases and J gave up 4 bases; unmatched junction bases: 12. The germline V gene encodes CDR1 MDHEN and CDR2 SYDVKM. The CDR3 loop reads CASRGTGGFRGGTEAFF. The DNA for the CDR3 is TGTGCCAGCAGGGGGACAGGGGGCTTTCGGGGGGGCACTGAAGCTTTCTTT.

This clonotype was found a few times. V usage is TRBV7-9 and J usage is TRBJ1-2; no clear D gene. Trimming cost V 5 bases and J 6 bases, with 10 bases left between them. This CDR3 contains 12 residues. CDR1 and CDR2 (germline): SEHNR, FQNEAQ (reference sequence). CDR3 loop: CASSPNLDGYTF. CDR3 nucleotides: TGTGCCAGCAGCCCAAATTTGGATGGCTACACCTTC.

A few counts support this clonotype. V is TRBV20-1 and J is TRBJ2-3; 8 bases line up with TRBD2. This CDR3 region has 16 residues. Germline values: CDR1 DFQATT, CDR2 SNEGSKA (reference sequence). With 0 bases clipped from V and 0 bases from J, the junction kept 5 bases outside the gene matches. The CDR3 reads CSARDVLAVSTDTQYF. DNA of the CDR3: TGCAGTGCTAGAGATGTACTAGCGGTTAGCACAGATACGCAGTATTTT.

The V and J genes are TRBV5-1 and TRBJ2-1; the D gene could be TRBD1 or TRBD2 (6 bases each). CDR3 size: 15 residues. V lost 6 bases, J lost 0 bases, and 13 bases lay in between. In germline, CDR1 is SGHRS, CDR2 YFSETQ. Here the CDR3 DNA reads TGCGCCAGCAAACAGGGAGGCAACTCCTACAATGAGCAGTTCTTC. This gives the protein CASKQGGNSYNEQFF. The full variable domain, rest sourced from reference TRBV5-1 and TRBJ2-1, is KAGVTQTPRYLIKTRGQQVTLSCSPISGHRSVSWYQQTPGQGLQFLFEYFSETQRNKGNFPGRFSGRQFSNSRSEMNVSTLELGDSALYLCASKQGGNSYNEQFFGPGTRLTVL.

This clonotype was observed a few times. This chain uses TRBV6-5 with TRBJ2-1, with 9 bases matching TRBD2. Looked up from germline, CDR1 is MNHEY and CDR2 is SVGAGI. CDR3 length: 15 amino acids. The J segment lost 5 bases and the V segment lost 0 bases, leaving 2 bases of the junction unmatched. CDR3 loop: CASSYSGTSNNEQFF. The CDR3 DNA sequence: TGTGCCAGCAGTTACTCCGGGACTAGCAACAATGAGCAGTTCTTC.

In DNA, the CDR3 is TGTGCCAGCAGCTTTGGGTCCCCCGGGGCGAATGAGCAGTTCTTC. Its translation: CASSFGSPGANEQFF. J is TRBJ2-1 and V is TRBV11-3, with D perhaps being TRBD1 or TRBD2 (5 bases each). The CDR3 consists of 15 residues. Germline loops: CDR1 SGHNT, CDR2 YENEEA. Trimming stripped 3 bases from V and 7 bases from J, with 16 bases between.

This clonotype was picked up one time. V and J are TRBV5-1 and TRBJ2-3, with unresolved D. Germline assignment: CDR1 SGHRS and CDR2 YFSETQ. V lost 4 bases, J lost 6 bases, and 12 bases lay in between. The CDR3 length is 13 residues. For the CDR3, the DNA is TGCGCCAGCAGCCCAGTTTCGGCGGATACGCAGTATTTT. Encoded protein: CASSPVSADTQYF.

This clonotype was observed a handful of times. This rearrangement joins TRBV12-3 or TRBV12-4 to TRBJ2-5; D is tentatively TRBD1 or TRBD2 (5 bases each). V was clipped by 5 bases and J by 2 bases, with 15 bases between them. This CDR3 has 15 residues. This chain's CDR3 is CASSPNGAEQETQYF. The CDR3 bases are TGTGCCAGCAGTCCAAACGGGGCCGAACAAGAGACCCAGTACTTC.

The CDR3 DNA reads TGTGCCAGCAGCCAAGATGTTAGCGGGGGGCCCGGAAAGTACTTC. It codes for CASSQDVSGGPGKYF. The chain carries TRBV4-2 and TRBJ2-5, with 10 bases matching TRBD2. After removal of 0 bases from V and 12 bases from J, the junction contained 10 bases not matched to a gene. The CDR3 extends over 15 amino acids. Germline CDR1 LGHNA, CDR2 YNFKEQ.

For this clonotype: The junction does not match germline at one end; this may be a read error. CDR3 in amino acids: CANSLDRGRYEQYF. The CDR3 DNA is TGTGCCAACAGTTTGGACAGGGGGCGCTACGAGCAGTACTTC. The V and J genes are TRBV2 and TRBJ2-7; 11 bases map to TRBD1. This CDR3 has 14 amino acids. Germline V gene lookup returns CDR1 SNHLY and CDR2 FYNNEI.

This clonotype was observed many times. V is TRBV12-3 or TRBV12-4 and J is TRBJ2-7, with 7 positions matching TRBD2. The CDR3 loop spans 14 amino acids. Trimming took 2 bases from V and 0 from J; bases not matched to a gene: 1. This CDR3 is CASSLSSGSYEQYF. CDR3 sequence (DNA): TGTGCCAGCAGTTTATCTAGCGGCTCCTACGAGCAGTACTTC.

This clonotype showed up just a few times. V gene TRBV9 combines with J gene TRBJ2-7; 11 positions agree with TRBD2. The J call is uncertain, as TRBJ2-1 better fits the DNA end. Germline V lookup: CDR1 SGDLS, CDR2 YYNGEE. CDR3 length: 19 residues. The CDR3, as DNA: TGTGCCAGCAGCTACGGGATAGCGGGAGGGCCTAGTAAAGACAATGAGCAGTTCTTC. The encoded protein is CASSYGIAGGPSKDNEQFF.

For the CDR3, the DNA is TGTGCCAGCAGTAACCACAACACGGATACGCAGTATTTT. It codes for CASSNHNTDTQYF. The chain joins TRBV27 to TRBJ2-3; the D is unclear. The V gene lost 5 bases and the J gene lost 6 bases, with 12 bases spanning the gap. Germline V gives CDR1 MNHEY, CDR2 SMNVEV (reference sequence). The CDR3 covers 13 residues.

This clonotype was counted only a few times. J is TRBJ2-4 and V is TRBV11-2; D is perhaps TRBD1 (5 bases). The CDR3 has 14 amino acids. Germline CDR1 is SGHAT and CDR2 is FQNNGV. Trimming took 5 bases from V and 9 from J, leaving 17 bases between them. The CDR3 loop reads CASSIGVSISIQYF. The CDR3 DNA follows: TGTGCCAGCAGCATAGGGGTGTCAATAAGCATTCAGTACTTC.

This clonotype was seen more than once but under ten times. This rearrangement joins TRBV20-1 to TRBJ2-3; D is ambiguous. The germline gives CDR1 DFQATT, CDR2 SNEGSKA (reference sequence). Trimming removed 0 bases from V and 3 bases from J, with 13 bases in between. The CDR3 loop spans 15 amino acids. CDR3 in amino acids: CSARDFGRPTDTQYF. Here the CDR3 DNA reads TGCAGTGCTAGAGACTTTGGCAGGCCTACAGATACGCAGTATTTT.